The following is a T cell receptor beta chain sequence with its context. This sample is drawn from a study of early T cells in non-severe SARS-CoV-2 infection. V was clipped by 8 bases and J by 1 base, with 14 bases between them. The V gene's germline CDR1 is WSHSY and CDR2 SAAADI. The CDR3 consists of 14 residues. TCRdb reanalysed the 5' RACE reads using MiXCR and keeps one entry per CDR3 protein. The sample holds more than 65,000 distinct CDR3 sequences, approximately 12% seen once. The chain combines TRBV10-2 with TRBJ1-1; a possible D gene is TRBD1 (5 bases). The source material was whole blood. The receptor comes from an adult who was a healthcare worker with PCR-confirmed SARS-CoV-2 infection or an uninfected control (not recorded which). The CDR3: CASARTPKNTEAFF. The CDR3 coding sequence is TGCGCCAGCGCCAGGACACCCAAGAACACTGAAGCTTTCTTT.